The T cell receptor beta chain described here comes from a study of blood T cell repertoires in COVID-19. At the level of the study: Researchers got acute and convalescent COVID-19 samples from the United States, Italy and Spain.

Produced via immunoSEQ multiplex PCR; TCRdb's table is partial and in-frame only. The table includes more than 110,000 clones, around 86% detected once. CDR1 MDHEN and CDR2 SYDVKM come from the germline V gene. CDR3 length: 13 residues. V lost 2 bases and J lost 5, with 7 bases in between. The study drew participants aged 18 to 89 years from about two dozen US areas. For recovered donors of Cohort 3, there were two negative PCRs, clearance, or symptom resolution. The material sequenced was PBMCs or T cells enriched from blood (not recorded which). This chain links TRBV28 with TRBJ1-5; D call uncertain. The TCR comes from a man aged 50-60 years who had recovered from COVID-19. CDR3 sequence reads: CASSLIRYQPQHF. As DNA, the CDR3 is TGTGCCAGCAGTTTAATCCGGTATCAGCCCCAGCATTTT.